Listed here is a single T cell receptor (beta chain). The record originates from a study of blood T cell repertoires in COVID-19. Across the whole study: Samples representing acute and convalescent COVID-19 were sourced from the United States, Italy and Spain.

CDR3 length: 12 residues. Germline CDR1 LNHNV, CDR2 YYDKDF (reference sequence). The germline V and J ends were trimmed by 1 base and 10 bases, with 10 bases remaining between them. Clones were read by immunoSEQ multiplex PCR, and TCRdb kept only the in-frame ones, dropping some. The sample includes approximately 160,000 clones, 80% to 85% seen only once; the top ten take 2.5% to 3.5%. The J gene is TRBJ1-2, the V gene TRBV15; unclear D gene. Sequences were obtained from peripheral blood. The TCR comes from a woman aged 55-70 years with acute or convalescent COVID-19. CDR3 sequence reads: CATSRGLADYTF. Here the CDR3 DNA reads TGTGCCACCAGCAGAGGGCTGGCAGACTACACCTTC.